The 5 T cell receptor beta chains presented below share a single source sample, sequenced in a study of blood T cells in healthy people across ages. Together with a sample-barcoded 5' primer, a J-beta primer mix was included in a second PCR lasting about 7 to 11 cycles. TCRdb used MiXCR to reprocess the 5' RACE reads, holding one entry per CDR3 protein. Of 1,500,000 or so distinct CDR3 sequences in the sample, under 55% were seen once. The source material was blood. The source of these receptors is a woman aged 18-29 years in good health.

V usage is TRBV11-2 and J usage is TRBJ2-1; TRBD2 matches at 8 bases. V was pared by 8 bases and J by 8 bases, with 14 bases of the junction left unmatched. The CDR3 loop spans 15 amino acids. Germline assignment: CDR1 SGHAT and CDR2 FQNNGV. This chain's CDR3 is CASQPSGRGADEQFF. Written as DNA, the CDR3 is TGTGCCAGCCAACCTTCTGGGCGGGGGGCGGATGAGCAGTTCTTC.

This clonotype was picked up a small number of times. CDR3 amino acids: CSAGGTGRSTDTQYF. As DNA, the CDR3 is TGCAGTGCCGGCGGGACTGGGAGGAGCACAGATACGCAGTATTTT. The V and J genes are TRBV20-1 and TRBJ2-3; possible D gene TRBD2, 6 bases. This CDR3 spans 15 amino acids. From germline, CDR1 is DFQATT and CDR2 SNEGSKA (reference sequence). V was pared by 6 bases and J by 0 bases, with 16 bases between.

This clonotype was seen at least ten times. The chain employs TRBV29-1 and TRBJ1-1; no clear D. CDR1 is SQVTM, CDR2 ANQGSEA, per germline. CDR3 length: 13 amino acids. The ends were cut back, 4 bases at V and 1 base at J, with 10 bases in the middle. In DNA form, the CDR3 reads TGCAGCGTTGCACAGAGAACGAACACTGAAGCTTTCTTT. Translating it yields CSVAQRTNTEAFF.

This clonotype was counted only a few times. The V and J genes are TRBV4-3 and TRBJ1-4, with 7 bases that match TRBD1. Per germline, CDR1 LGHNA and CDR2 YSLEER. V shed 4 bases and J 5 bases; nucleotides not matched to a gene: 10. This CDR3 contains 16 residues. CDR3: CASSLLKGAPNEKLFF. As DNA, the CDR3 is TGCGCCAGCAGCCTGCTTAAGGGGGCCCCCAATGAAAAACTGTTTTTT.

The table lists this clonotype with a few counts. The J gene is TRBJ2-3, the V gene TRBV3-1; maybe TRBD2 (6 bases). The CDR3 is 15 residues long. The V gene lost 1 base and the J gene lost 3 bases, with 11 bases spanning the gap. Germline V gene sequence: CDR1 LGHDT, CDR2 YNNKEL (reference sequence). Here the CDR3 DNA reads TGTGCCAGCAGCCAAGGACTAGGAGAGACAGATACGCAGTATTTT. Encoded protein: CASSQGLGETDTQYF.